The 32 T cell receptor beta chains presented below share a single source sample, sequenced in a study of blood T cell repertoires in COVID-19. Profiled with immunoSEQ multiplex PCR; TCRdb holds only in-frame clones, not every one. Of approximately 11,000 clones listed, around 90% were seen once; the top ten hold over 4.5%. Sequenced sample: peripheral blood. These receptors came from a human donor in a cohort sampled during active COVID-19.

The chain is built from TRBV6-2 or TRBV6-3 and TRBJ2-4, with a weak D call TRBD2 (6 bases). The V end was cut by 3 bases, the J end by 4 bases, with 13 bases between. Germline CDR1 and CDR2: MNHEY and SVGEGT. CDR3 length: 15 amino acids. The CDR3 is CASSYRRDGKNIQYF. The DNA of the CDR3 is TGTGCCAGCAGTTATCGGAGGGATGGGAAAAACATTCAGTACTTC.

The chain is built from TRBV11-2 and TRBJ2-7, with D unresolved. Looked up from germline, CDR1 is SGHAT and CDR2 is FQNNGV. This CDR3 comprises 11 residues. The V end lost 7 bases, the J end lost 1 base, and 5 bases lay between the germline ends. CDR3 DNA: TGTGCCAGCACCCCTTCCTACGAGCAGTACTTC. Its translation: CASTPSYEQYF.

This clone showed up just a few times. This sequence joins TRBV10-3 and TRBJ2-1, with 11 bases fitting TRBD2. The CDR3 has 16 residues. CDR1 is ENHRY and CDR2 is SYGVKD in the germline V gene. Losses at the gene ends were 3 bases for V and 5 bases for J; bases not matched to a gene: 6. CDR3 amino acids: CAISEPSGRSHNEQFF. DNA of the CDR3: TGTGCCATCAGTGAACCTAGCGGGAGGTCCCACAATGAGCAGTTCTTC.

This clone came up once. The J gene is TRBJ2-5, the V gene TRBV10-2, with D possibly matching TRBD1 (5 bases). This CDR3 has 14 residues. Trimming took 4 bases from V and 2 from J, leaving 11 bases between them. The germline CDR1 and CDR2 sequences are WSHSY and SAAADI. CDR3 amino acids: CASSGAGWQETQYF. CDR3 bases: TGCGCCAGCAGTGGGGCAGGGTGGCAAGAGACCCAGTACTTC.

The V call is TRBV7-8, the J call TRBJ1-4, with TRBD1 matching 7 bases. The junction had 2 bases not matched to a gene; V was cut back by 1 base and J by 0 bases. Germline CDR1 SGHVS, CDR2 FQNEAQ. The CDR3 length is 16 residues. The CDR3 DNA is TGTGCCAGCAGCTTAGTAGGGGGCCCAACTAATGAAAAACTGTTTTTT. Translated, it gives CASSLVGGPTNEKLFF.

The chain employs TRBV5-1 and TRBJ2-3; 8 nucleotides agree with TRBD2. V was pared by 0 bases and J by 2 bases, with 5 bases of the junction left unmatched. The CDR3 sequence is 16 residues long. Germline assignment: CDR1 SGHRS and CDR2 YFSETQ. The CDR3 DNA sequence: TGCGCCAGCAGCTTGGTCGGGACTAGTTACACAGATACGCAGTATTTT. It yields the protein CASSLVGTSYTDTQYF.

V gene TRBV19 combines with J gene TRBJ1-5; D uncertain. Trimming stripped 2 bases from V and 9 bases from J, with 14 bases between. This CDR3 comprises 14 residues. The germline gives CDR1 LNHDA, CDR2 SQIVND (reference sequence). The CDR3 region is CASSISDWERPQHF. The CDR3 bases are TGTGCCAGTAGTATATCGGACTGGGAAAGGCCCCAGCATTTT.

The J gene is TRBJ2-5, the V gene TRBV5-5; D may be TRBD1 (5 bases). CDR3 length: 14 amino acids. Germline V gene sequence: CDR1 SGHKS, CDR2 YYEKEE (reference sequence). V was trimmed by 0 bases and J by 5 bases, leaving 11 bases between them. For the CDR3, the DNA is TGTGCCAGCAGCTTGGTGTCAGGGTCGGAGACCCAGTACTTC. It yields the protein CASSLVSGSETQYF.

The CDR3 region is CASSPRGRGNYGYTF. CDR3 DNA sequence: TGTGCCAGCAGCCCACGGGGGAGGGGGAACTATGGCTACACCTTC. The chain couples TRBV6-5 to TRBJ1-2, with D possibly TRBD1 on 6 matching bases. The CDR3 covers 15 residues. The V end was cut by 6 bases, the J end by 2 bases, with 16 bases between. Germline CDR1 is MNHEY and CDR2 is SVGAGI.

The chain combines TRBV5-1 with TRBJ2-2; 12 bases map to TRBD1. Germline-derived CDR1 and CDR2 are SGHRS and YFSETQ. Trimming at V came to 5 bases and at J to 0 bases, leaving 5 bases not matched to a gene. The CDR3 sequence is 17 residues long. CDR3 loop: CASRPGQGAANTGELFF. The CDR3 region has the DNA TGCGCCAGCAGACCGGGACAGGGGGCCGCGAACACCGGGGAGCTGTTTTTT.

In this sample, this clone turned up a few times. The rearrangement joins TRBV6-2 or TRBV6-3 to TRBJ2-7, with TRBD1 matching over 7 bases. With 2 bases clipped from V and 2 bases from J, the junction kept 3 bases outside the gene matches. Looked up from germline, CDR1 is MNHEY and CDR2 is SVGEGT. This CDR3 contains 14 residues. CDR3 sequence reads: CASSYLQGTYEQYF. The DNA for the CDR3 is TGTGCCAGCAGTTACCTACAGGGGACCTACGAGCAGTACTTC.

The chain links TRBV29-1 to TRBJ1-1, with 7 bases identical to TRBD1. This CDR3 is 13 amino acids long. Trimming took 6 bases from V and 1 from J; bases not matched to a gene: 5. Germline CDR1 is SQVTM and CDR2 is ANQGSEA. This CDR3 reads CSVHRGGNTEAFF. The DNA of the CDR3 is TGCAGCGTCCACAGGGGAGGGAACACTGAAGCTTTCTTT.

This chain joins TRBV7-2 and TRBJ1-1; the D is unclear. The CDR3 is 14 residues long. Between the trimmed V and J ends, which lost 6 bases and 3 bases, there was a span of 14 bases. Germline V CDR1 and CDR2: SGHTA, FQGNSA. The chain's CDR3 is CASRYRGSDTEAFF. The DNA for the CDR3 is TGTGCCAGCAGATACCGAGGGTCTGACACTGAAGCTTTCTTT.

This chain connects TRBV5-1 to TRBJ2-7; 10 bases are shared with TRBD2. The CDR3 is 17 amino acids. Trimming took 0 bases from V and 5 from J; bases not matched to a gene: 11. Germline CDR1 and CDR2: SGHRS and YFSETQ. CDR3 DNA sequence: TGCGCCAGCAGCTTGGAGATTAGCGGGAGGATCAACGACGAGCAGTACTTC. Its translation is CASSLEISGRINDEQYF.

The J gene is TRBJ2-3, the V gene TRBV6-5; the D gene is possibly TRBD2 (5 bases). Germline CDR1 is MNHEY and CDR2 is SVGAGI. CDR3 size: 12 residues. V was cut by 10 bases and J by 7 bases, with 15 bases left in between. CDR3 loop: CATARTGNTQYF. The DNA for the CDR3 is TGTGCCACCGCCAGGACGGGAAATACGCAGTATTTT.

The rearrangement joins TRBV28 to TRBJ2-3; TRBD2 matches 15 bases. In germline, CDR1 is MDHEN, CDR2 SYDVKM. The trim removed 5 bases at V and 4 bases at J, leaving 10 bases unmatched. This CDR3 contains 18 residues. The CDR3 DNA reads TGTGCCAGCAGTCCCGGGACTAGCGGGGGGTGGATCGCAGATACGCAGTATTTT. Its translation: CASSPGTSGGWIADTQYF. Complete variable domain (other parts from reference TRBV28 and TRBJ2-3): DVKVTQSSRYLVKRTGEKVFLECVQDMDHENMFWYRQDPGLGLRLIYFSYDVKMKEKGDIPEGYSVSREKKERFSLILESASTNQTSMYLCASSPGTSGGWIADTQYFGPGTRLTVL.

This sequence joins TRBV11-2 and TRBJ2-7, with TRBD1 identical over 9 bases. Germline V lookup: CDR1 SGHAT, CDR2 FQNNGV. The CDR3 runs to 14 residues. After removal of 5 bases from V and 7 bases from J, the junction contained 9 bases not matched to a gene. The CDR3 loop is CASSPGQGSREQYF. CDR3 nucleotides: TGTGCCAGCAGCCCGGGACAGGGATCCAGAGAGCAGTACTTC.

The chain uses TRBV11-1 and TRBJ2-7, with 8 bases lining up with TRBD2. Germline-derived CDR1 and CDR2 are SGHAT and FQDESV (reference sequence). The trim removed 3 bases at V and 5 bases at J, leaving 6 bases unmatched. CDR3 length equals 14 residues. The CDR3 spells CASSLSAGAHEQYF. CDR3 DNA sequence: TGTGCCAGCAGCTTGTCAGCGGGAGCCCACGAGCAGTACTTC.

The rearrangement joins TRBV6-1 to TRBJ1-1; D might be TRBD1 (5 bases). Looked up from germline, CDR1 is MNHNS and CDR2 is SASEGT. V lost 2 bases and J lost 7, with 14 bases in between. The CDR3 consists of 14 residues. CDR3 region: CASSESAGNREAFF. CDR3 nucleotide sequence: TGTGCCAGCAGTGAAAGTGCAGGGAACCGTGAAGCTTTCTTT.

The chain employs TRBV28 and TRBJ2-1; D is possibly TRBD2 (7 bases). Trimming shortened V by 5 bases and J by 9 bases, and 20 bases separated the two germline ends. The CDR3 runs 15 residues. Germline loops: CDR1 MDHEN, CDR2 SYDVKM. CDR3 residues: CASSLRGGAVIEQFF. The CDR3 region has the DNA TGTGCCAGCAGTCTTCGCGGGGGCGCGGTCATTGAGCAGTTCTTC.

The V gene is TRBV19, the J gene TRBJ2-1; 13 nucleotides agree with TRBD2. This CDR3 is built from 19 residues. V was clipped by 5 bases and J by 3 bases; unmatched bases: 13. Germline CDR1 is LNHDA and CDR2 is SQIVND (reference sequence). CDR3 nucleotides: TGTGCCAGTAGTGCACCCCCGGGACTAGCGGGACATCTCTACAATGAGCAGTTCTTC. It yields the protein CASSAPPGLAGHLYNEQFF.

This chain connects TRBV14 to TRBJ2-2, with D unclear. CDR3 size: 14 residues. Germline V gene lookup returns CDR1 SGHDN and CDR2 FVKESK. Trimming shortened V by 9 bases and J by 4 bases, and 15 bases separated the two germline ends. CDR3 protein: CASERSPSTGELFF. The CDR3 bases are TGTGCCAGTGAGAGGTCACCGAGCACCGGGGAGCTGTTTTTT.

This clone is termed large. The rearrangement uses TRBV7-6 and TRBJ2-3; 12 bases align to TRBD2. With 5 bases clipped from V and 6 bases from J, the junction kept 15 bases outside the gene matches. Germline CDR1 is SGHVS and CDR2 is FNYEAQ. CDR3 length: 18 amino acids. Written as DNA, the CDR3 is TGTGCCAGCAGCCCCGAGTTGAGACTAGCGGGAGATAGGGATACGCAGTATTTT. The encoded protein is CASSPELRLAGDRDTQYF.

The J gene is TRBJ2-3, the V gene TRBV18; TRBD2 aligns across 14 bases. This CDR3 is built from 19 residues. Germline V CDR1 and CDR2: KGHSH, LQKENI. Trimming took 2 bases from V and 1 from J; bases not matched to a gene: 8. CDR3 nucleotides: TGTGCCAGCTCACCAGCGGGGACTAGCGGGAGTTCAGGCACAGATACGCAGTATTTT. It specifies CASSPAGTSGSSGTDTQYF.

The rearrangement uses TRBV19 and TRBJ1-1, with 10 bases fitting TRBD1. V was clipped by 5 bases and J by 1 base; unmatched bases: 4. The CDR3 has 15 residues. Germline-derived CDR1 and CDR2 are LNHDA and SQIVND (reference sequence). In DNA, the CDR3 is TGTGCCAGTAGTGCAAGGGACAGGGGGAACACTGAAGCTTTCTTT. The encoded protein is CASSARDRGNTEAFF.

The chain has TRBV7-9 and TRBJ2-5, with 9 bases lining up with TRBD1. The V and J ends lost 3 bases and 3 bases, in that order; junction bases with no gene match: 2. The CDR3 extends over 14 amino acids. Germline CDR1 and CDR2: SEHNR and FQNEAQ (reference sequence). In DNA, the CDR3 is TGTGCCAGCAGCTTCGGACAGGGGAAAGAGACCCAGTACTTC. Protein: CASSFGQGKETQYF.

The chain is built from TRBV28 and TRBJ2-2, with 8 bases lining up with TRBD1. The CDR3 is 15 residues long. Germline values: CDR1 MDHEN, CDR2 SYDVKM. Trimming removed 4 bases from V and 5 bases from J; junction bases left unmatched: 6. The CDR3 sequence: CASSSPGGWTGELFF. DNA of the CDR3: TGTGCCAGCAGTTCCCCAGGGGGCTGGACCGGGGAGCTGTTTTTT.

This rearrangement joins TRBV19 to TRBJ1-5; 9 bases match TRBD1. CDR3 length: 16 residues. CDR1 and CDR2 (germline): LNHDA, SQIVND (reference sequence). Trimming cost V 5 bases and J 3 bases; bases outside gene matches: 8. DNA of the CDR3: TGTGCCAGTAGTTCGACCGGGACAGGGCTCAATCAGCCCCAGCATTTT. It is translated as CASSSTGTGLNQPQHF.

The chain recombines TRBV7-2 with TRBJ1-2; 8 nucleotides line up with TRBD1. There are 14 residues in the CDR3. With V trimmed by 5 bases and J by 1 base, 3 bases remained unmatched. Per germline, CDR1 SGHTA and CDR2 FQGNSA. CDR3 sequence (DNA): TGTGCCAGCAGCCTTGACAGGGGTAACTATGGCTACACCTTC. Translating gives CASSLDRGNYGYTF. Supplemented by reference TRBV7-2 and TRBJ1-2, the full variable domain reads GAGVSQSPSNKVTEKGKDVELRCDPISGHTALYWYRQSLGQGLEFLIYFQGNSAPDKSGLPSDRFSAERTGGSVSTLTIQRTQQEDSAVYLCASSLDRGNYGYTFGSGTRLTVV.

The gene calls are TRBV18 and TRBJ2-3; possibly TRBD2 for D (6 bases). The CDR3 totals 16 residues. V was cut by 3 bases and J by 0 bases, with 13 bases left in between. Germline CDR1 and CDR2: KGHSH and LQKENI. CDR3 nucleotides: TGTGCCAGCTCACCGCGGGGACTTCCAAGCACAGATACGCAGTATTTT. Translated: CASSPRGLPSTDTQYF.

The chain joins TRBV30 to TRBJ2-1; D gene unclear. This CDR3 has 11 amino acids. The V gene lost 2 bases and the J gene lost 7 bases, with 6 bases spanning the gap. The germline gives CDR1 GTSNPN, CDR2 SVGIG (reference sequence). This CDR3 reads CAWSIRNEQFF. Written as DNA, the CDR3 is TGTGCCTGGAGTATCAGGAATGAGCAGTTCTTC.

The V gene is TRBV9, the J gene TRBJ2-7; D is unclear. This CDR3 comprises 12 residues. With 0 bases removed from V and 5 bases from J, the gap between germline ends came to 6 bases. Germline V CDR1 and CDR2: SGDLS, YYNGEE. Here the CDR3 DNA reads TGTGCCAGCAGCGTAGGAACGGACGAGCAGTACTTC. The encoded protein is CASSVGTDEQYF.